The 22 T cell receptor beta chains below all came from one sample that was sequenced in a study of OX40 agonist ivuxolimab in advanced cancers. Clones were read by immunoSEQ multiplex PCR, and TCRdb kept only the in-frame ones, dropping some. The sample holds roughly 80,000 clones, less than 90% seen once. Source: CD4+ or CD8+ T cells sorted from blood, taken in a trial of the OX40 agonist ivuxolimab. The receptors originated from an adult with an advanced solid tumor such as melanoma, head and neck, liver or kidney cancer.

The rearrangement links TRBV5-1 to TRBJ2-3; weak D call: TRBD2 (5 bases). The V and J ends lost 3 bases and 2 bases respectively, with 16 bases between them. Per germline, CDR1 SGHRS and CDR2 YFSETQ. The CDR3 spans 16 residues. The CDR3 DNA reads TGCGCCAGCAGCTCGTCCGCGGGTCCCCCCACAGATACGCAGTATTTT. Translating gives CASSSSAGPPTDTQYF.

A note on this clone: The same CDR3 is also encoded by other DNA sequences in this sample. The chain has TRBV25-1 and TRBJ2-5; D may correspond to TRBD1 or TRBD2 (7 bases each). V lost 6 bases and J 4 bases, leaving 21 bases between the germline ends. Germline assignment: CDR1 MGHDK and CDR2 SYGVNS. The CDR3 runs 16 residues. CDR3 loop: CASRTPGGRGGETQYF. The CDR3 nucleotides are TGTGCCAGCAGGACCCCGGGGGGCAGGGGGGGAGAGACCCAGTACTTC.

The chain uses TRBV27 and TRBJ1-1, with D perhaps matching TRBD1 (5 bases). The CDR3 has 16 residues. V was trimmed by 5 bases and J by 0 bases, leaving 16 bases between them. Germline CDR1 MNHEY, CDR2 SMNVEV (reference sequence). CDR3: CASSRGLRLMNTEAFF. In DNA, the CDR3 is TGTGCCAGCAGTAGGGGACTTAGGCTCATGAACACTGAAGCTTTCTTT.

This clone was detected only once. This chain links TRBV10-3 with TRBJ1-2; no definite D call. Germline assignment: CDR1 ENHRY and CDR2 SYGVKD. The V end was cut by 10 bases, the J end by 3 bases, with 12 bases between. This CDR3 has 12 residues. The CDR3 loop reads CATRLLDYGYTF. The CDR3 DNA reads TGTGCCACCAGACTCCTGGACTATGGCTACACCTTC.

This clone was observed a single time. The chain links TRBV5-4 to TRBJ2-5, with D tentatively TRBD1 or TRBD2 (5 bases each). TRBJ2-7 explains the end of the DNA better; the J call may be wrong. CDR1 is SGHNT and CDR2 is YYREEE in the germline V gene (reference sequence). The CDR3 consists of 13 residues. The CDR3 DNA sequence: TGTGCCAGCAGCCGGGACGGGACCTACGAGCAGTACTTC. The encoded protein is CASSRDGTYEQYF.

The rearrangement uses TRBV25-1 and TRBJ2-7; D is unresolved. This CDR3 region has 13 residues. V lost 3 bases and J 2 bases, leaving 8 bases between the germline ends. The germline gives CDR1 MGHDK, CDR2 SYGVNS. CDR3 sequence: CASSDGAAYEQYF. Here the CDR3 DNA reads TGTGCCAGCAGTGATGGTGCTGCCTACGAGCAGTACTTC.

This chain uses TRBV18 with TRBJ2-3; 7 nucleotides align to TRBD2. V was pared by 0 bases and J by 5 bases, with 5 bases of the junction left unmatched. There are 15 residues in the CDR3. Germline V CDR1 and CDR2: KGHSH, LQKENI. CDR3 residues: CASSPPGLAVDTQYF. The CDR3 bases are TGTGCCAGCTCACCACCCGGGCTAGCGGTAGATACGCAGTATTTT.

The gene calls are TRBV4-2 and TRBJ1-4, with D perhaps TRBD1 (6 bases). Germline CDR1 LGHNA, CDR2 YNFKEQ. The CDR3 is 14 residues long. V lost 1 base, J lost 5 bases, and 8 bases lay in between. The CDR3, as DNA: TGTGCCAGCAGCCAAGCCAGGGGCAATGAAAAACTGTTTTTT. Amino acid sequence: CASSQARGNEKLFF.

V usage is TRBV10-3 and J usage is TRBJ2-7; 14 positions match TRBD2. Germline V lookup: CDR1 ENHRY, CDR2 SYGVKD. The CDR3 is 18 residues long. Trimming took 0 bases from V and 4 from J; bases not matched to a gene: 8. The CDR3 loop is CAISESSGLAGEGYEQYF. CDR3 in DNA: TGTGCCATCAGTGAGTCGTCGGGACTAGCGGGAGAGGGGTACGAGCAGTACTTC.

The chain has TRBV7-6 and TRBJ1-1; D is ambiguous. V was cut by 3 bases and J by 1 base, with 6 bases left in between. The CDR3 covers 13 residues. CDR1 SGHVS and CDR2 FNYEAQ come from the germline V gene. DNA for the CDR3: TGTGCCAGCAGCTTTAGCCCGAACACTGAAGCTTTCTTT. Translated: CASSFSPNTEAFF.

The V gene is TRBV2, the J gene TRBJ1-2; TRBD1 might be the D (6 bases). This CDR3 contains 14 residues. Germline V gene lookup returns CDR1 SNHLY and CDR2 FYNNEI. Trimming stripped 11 bases from V and 5 bases from J, with 21 bases between. The CDR3 reads CAGQGTRSIYGYTF. Written as DNA, the CDR3 is TGTGCCGGCCAGGGGACCCGCAGTATATATGGCTACACCTTC.

CDR3 loop: CASSLAGFGNTIYF. The CDR3 region has the DNA TGCGCCAGCAGCTTGGCCGGTTTTGGAAACACCATATATTTT. The chain employs TRBV5-1 and TRBJ1-3; D unresolved. V lost 0 bases and J lost 3, with 7 bases in between. The CDR3 length is 14 residues. Germline V CDR1 and CDR2: SGHRS, YFSETQ.

This clone appeared a few times. This chain connects TRBV7-8 to TRBJ1-2, with 8 bases fitting TRBD1. V was pared by 4 bases and J by 2 bases, with 0 bases of the junction left unmatched. CDR3 length equals 13 residues. Germline values: CDR1 SGHVS, CDR2 FQNEAQ. In DNA form, the CDR3 reads TGTGCCAGCAGCTGGGACAGGAACTATGGCTACACCTTC. It codes for CASSWDRNYGYTF.

This clone appeared a single time. The chain combines TRBV30 with TRBJ2-2; a weak D match, TRBD1 (6 bases). Germline CDR1 is GTSNPN and CDR2 is SVGIG (reference sequence). With 3 bases removed from V and 3 bases from J, the gap between germline ends came to 11 bases. This CDR3 is built from 14 residues. The CDR3 coding sequence is TGTGCCTGGAGAAGGACAGACGACACCGGGGAGCTGTTTTTT. It encodes CAWRRTDDTGELFF.

V gene TRBV21-1 combines with J gene TRBJ2-2; the table's D call of TRBD1 was not tested on the DNA. TRBV21-1 is recorded as a pseudogene. The CDR3 is 16 residues long. The CDR3 DNA is TGTGCCAGCAGCAAAGCGAACGGACACCCCACCGGGGAGCTGTTTTTT. It yields the protein CASSKANGHPTGELFF.

Regarding this clone: Other nucleotide sequences from this sample produce the same CDR3. The J gene is TRBJ2-3, the V gene TRBV19; D remains ambiguous. Trimming left V 5 bases short and J 0 bases short, with 3 bases between. Looked up from germline, CDR1 is LNHDA and CDR2 is SQIVND (reference sequence). The CDR3 sequence is 12 residues long. The CDR3 sequence is CASSPSTDTQYF. For the CDR3, the DNA is TGTGCCAGTAGTCCGAGCACAGATACGCAGTATTTT. Using reference TRBV19 and TRBJ2-3 for the parts outside the CDR3, the full variable domain is DGGITQSPKYLFRKEGQNVTLSCEQNLNHDAMYWYRQDPGQGLRLIYYSQIVNDFQKGDIAEGYSVSREKKESFPLTVTSAQKNPTAFYLCASSPSTDTQYFGPGTRLTVL.

Remarks on this clone: The same CDR3 can be traced to other DNA sequences in this sample. The V and J genes are TRBV19 and TRBJ1-4; D is unresolved. The CDR3 is 14 residues long. V lost 3 bases and J 4 bases, leaving 9 bases between the germline ends. The germline gives CDR1 LNHDA, CDR2 SQIVND (reference sequence). The DNA for the CDR3 is TGTGCCAGTAGTATGGGCCGTCTTAATGAAAAACTGTTTTTT. Amino acids: CASSMGRLNEKLFF.

This clone came up once. The V gene is TRBV7-2, the J gene TRBJ2-7; D is uncertain. The CDR3 extends over 13 amino acids. Germline V gene sequence: CDR1 SGHTA, CDR2 FQGNSA. V lost 5 bases and J 2 bases, leaving 10 bases between the germline ends. CDR3 sequence (DNA): TGTGCCAGCAGCAGACGTACCACCTACGAGCAGTACTTC. Its protein is CASSRRTTYEQYF. Full variable domain (rest looked up from reference TRBV7-2 and TRBJ2-7): GAGVSQSPSNKVTEKGKDVELRCDPISGHTALYWYRQSLGQGLEFLIYFQGNSAPDKSGLPSDRFSAERTGGSVSTLTIQRTQQEDSAVYLCASSRRTTYEQYFGPGTRLTVT.

V gene TRBV29-1 combines with J gene TRBJ1-1; TRBD1 agrees at 7 bases. Trimming removed 6 bases from V and 7 bases from J; junction bases left unmatched: 11. Looked up from germline, CDR1 is SQVTM and CDR2 is ANQGSEA. The CDR3 sequence is 13 residues long. The CDR3 here is CSVGRDSSFEAFF. CDR3 DNA: TGCAGCGTCGGAAGGGACAGCTCCTTTGAAGCTTTCTTT.

This clone was observed once. The chain combines TRBV4-3 with TRBJ1-3, with no clear D. Germline CDR1 is LGHNA and CDR2 is YSLEER. The V end was cut by 1 base, the J end by 0 bases, with 10 bases between. CDR3 length equals 16 residues. CDR3 loop: CASSQAQAASGNTIYF. DNA for the CDR3: TGCGCCAGCAGCCAAGCGCAAGCGGCCTCTGGAAACACCATATATTTT.

The chain recombines TRBV19 with TRBJ1-6; D unresolved. V was pared by 3 bases and J by 0 bases, with 9 bases between. Germline V CDR1 and CDR2: LNHDA, SQIVND (reference sequence). This CDR3 spans 16 amino acids. The CDR3 loop is CASSIGGSSYNSPLHF. In DNA, the CDR3 is TGTGCCAGTAGTATTGGCGGTAGCTCCTATAATTCACCCCTCCACTTT.

The chain couples TRBV19 to TRBJ2-3; the D gene could be TRBD1 or TRBD2 (5 bases each). CDR1 and CDR2 from the germline V gene are LNHDA and SQIVND (reference sequence). The germline V and J ends were trimmed by 3 bases and 2 bases, with 15 bases remaining between them. The CDR3 length is 16 residues. The chain's CDR3 is CASSIGVGRATDTQYF. The CDR3 nucleotides are TGTGCCAGTAGTATTGGGGTGGGACGAGCCACAGATACGCAGTATTTT.